What follows are 9 T cell receptor beta chains derived from one specimen sequenced in a study of blood T cell repertoires in COVID-19. Using immunoSEQ multiplex PCR, the repertoire was profiled, and TCRdb retains in-frame clones only, with some absent. The repertoire holds about 160,000 clones, around 82% seen once, with 4.5% to 7.5% in the top ten. Sequencing was carried out using PBMCs or T cells enriched from blood (not recorded which). These receptor sequences come from a man aged 35 to 55 who had recovered from COVID-19.

A few counts support this clone. The genes are TRBV7-9 and TRBJ1-1; 8 positions agree with TRBD1. The length of the CDR3 is 15 residues. The V gene's germline CDR1 is SEHNR and CDR2 FQNEAQ (reference sequence). With 5 bases clipped from V and 1 base from J, the junction kept 6 bases outside the gene matches. Here the CDR3 reads CASSGPGTGNTEAFF. Here the CDR3 DNA reads TGTGCCAGCAGCGGTCCCGGGACAGGGAACACTGAAGCTTTCTTT.

This chain links TRBV5-1 with TRBJ1-1; a possible D gene is TRBD1 (5 bases). V was trimmed by 0 bases and J by 6 bases, leaving 12 bases between them. From germline, CDR1 is SGHRS and CDR2 YFSETQ. The CDR3 totals 14 residues. CDR3 sequence (DNA): TGCGCCAGCAGCTTGGGGGACTCACCCTCTGAAGCTTTCTTT. It codes for CASSLGDSPSEAFF.

The V gene is TRBV6-6, the J gene TRBJ1-2, with 10 bases fitting TRBD1. The CDR3 has 15 residues. J lost 4 bases, V lost 6 bases, and 8 bases had no gene match. The germline CDR1 and CDR2 sequences are MNHNY and SVGAGI (reference sequence). In DNA, the CDR3 is TGTGCCAGCAGAGTGACGACAGGGGGCCCCTATGGCTACACCTTC. Protein: CASRVTTGGPYGYTF.

The CDR3 bases are TGCACCAGCAGCCATGGCGGACATGTGAATGAAAAACTGTTTTTT. As protein: CTSSHGGHVNEKLFF. The chain couples TRBV1 to TRBJ1-4; the DNA was not compared with TRBD1, the D call given in the table. TRBV1 is listed as a pseudogene. CDR3 length: 15 residues.

V usage is TRBV4-1 and J usage is TRBJ2-5; perhaps TRBD2 as D (5 bases). The V and J ends lost 0 bases and 9 bases respectively, with 11 bases between them. Germline V gives CDR1 MGHRA, CDR2 YSYEKL. The CDR3 spans 13 residues. CDR3 bases: TGCGCCAGCAGCCAAGAAAGGAGGTACCCCCAGTACTTC. Its translation: CASSQERRYPQYF.

The CDR3, as DNA: TGTGCCAGCAGCCTGTATCTGAAGTCGGGAGAGCAGTACGTC. Residues: CASSLYLKSGEQYV. This chain joins TRBV11-2 and TRBJ2-7; tentatively, D is TRBD2 (5 bases). V lost 5 bases and J 7 bases, leaving 18 bases between the germline ends. CDR3 size: 14 residues. The germline CDR1 and CDR2 sequences are SGHAT and FQNNGV.

In DNA form, the CDR3 reads TGTGCCAGCAGGACCGACAGGGTAATGAACACTGAAGCTTTCTTT. Its protein is CASRTDRVMNTEAFF. V gene TRBV7-9 combines with J gene TRBJ1-1; 7 bases fit TRBD1. Trimming removed 6 bases from V and 0 bases from J; junction bases left unmatched: 7. Germline CDR1 reads SEHNR; CDR2 reads FQNEAQ (reference sequence). The CDR3 totals 15 residues. Full variable domain (missing parts from reference TRBV7-9 and TRBJ1-1): DTGVSQNPRHKITKRGQNVTFRCDPISEHNRLYWYRQTLGQGPEFLTYFQNEAQLEKSRLLSDRFSAERPKGSFSTLEIQRTEQGDSAMYLCASRTDRVMNTEAFFGQGTRLTVV.

This chain uses TRBV4-2 with TRBJ1-2, with D possibly matching TRBD1 (6 bases). Germline V gene data show CDR1 as LGHNA and CDR2 as YNFKEQ. The CDR3 spans 17 residues. V was shortened by 4 bases and J by 8 bases, with 26 bases between the two germline ends. The CDR3 region is CASSPRGGGGIFVGYTF. Here the CDR3 DNA reads TGTGCCAGCAGCCCACGAGGGGGAGGGGGTATATTTGTGGGCTACACCTTC.

The chain has TRBV27 and TRBJ2-7, with 7 bases fitting TRBD2. The ends lost 4 bases at V and 3 bases at J; junction bases unmatched: 6. The CDR3 is 14 amino acids. Germline CDR1 MNHEY, CDR2 SMNVEV (reference sequence). The CDR3 is CASSSWGGIYEQYV. CDR3 DNA: TGTGCCAGCAGTTCTTGGGGGGGGATCTACGAGCAGTACGTC.